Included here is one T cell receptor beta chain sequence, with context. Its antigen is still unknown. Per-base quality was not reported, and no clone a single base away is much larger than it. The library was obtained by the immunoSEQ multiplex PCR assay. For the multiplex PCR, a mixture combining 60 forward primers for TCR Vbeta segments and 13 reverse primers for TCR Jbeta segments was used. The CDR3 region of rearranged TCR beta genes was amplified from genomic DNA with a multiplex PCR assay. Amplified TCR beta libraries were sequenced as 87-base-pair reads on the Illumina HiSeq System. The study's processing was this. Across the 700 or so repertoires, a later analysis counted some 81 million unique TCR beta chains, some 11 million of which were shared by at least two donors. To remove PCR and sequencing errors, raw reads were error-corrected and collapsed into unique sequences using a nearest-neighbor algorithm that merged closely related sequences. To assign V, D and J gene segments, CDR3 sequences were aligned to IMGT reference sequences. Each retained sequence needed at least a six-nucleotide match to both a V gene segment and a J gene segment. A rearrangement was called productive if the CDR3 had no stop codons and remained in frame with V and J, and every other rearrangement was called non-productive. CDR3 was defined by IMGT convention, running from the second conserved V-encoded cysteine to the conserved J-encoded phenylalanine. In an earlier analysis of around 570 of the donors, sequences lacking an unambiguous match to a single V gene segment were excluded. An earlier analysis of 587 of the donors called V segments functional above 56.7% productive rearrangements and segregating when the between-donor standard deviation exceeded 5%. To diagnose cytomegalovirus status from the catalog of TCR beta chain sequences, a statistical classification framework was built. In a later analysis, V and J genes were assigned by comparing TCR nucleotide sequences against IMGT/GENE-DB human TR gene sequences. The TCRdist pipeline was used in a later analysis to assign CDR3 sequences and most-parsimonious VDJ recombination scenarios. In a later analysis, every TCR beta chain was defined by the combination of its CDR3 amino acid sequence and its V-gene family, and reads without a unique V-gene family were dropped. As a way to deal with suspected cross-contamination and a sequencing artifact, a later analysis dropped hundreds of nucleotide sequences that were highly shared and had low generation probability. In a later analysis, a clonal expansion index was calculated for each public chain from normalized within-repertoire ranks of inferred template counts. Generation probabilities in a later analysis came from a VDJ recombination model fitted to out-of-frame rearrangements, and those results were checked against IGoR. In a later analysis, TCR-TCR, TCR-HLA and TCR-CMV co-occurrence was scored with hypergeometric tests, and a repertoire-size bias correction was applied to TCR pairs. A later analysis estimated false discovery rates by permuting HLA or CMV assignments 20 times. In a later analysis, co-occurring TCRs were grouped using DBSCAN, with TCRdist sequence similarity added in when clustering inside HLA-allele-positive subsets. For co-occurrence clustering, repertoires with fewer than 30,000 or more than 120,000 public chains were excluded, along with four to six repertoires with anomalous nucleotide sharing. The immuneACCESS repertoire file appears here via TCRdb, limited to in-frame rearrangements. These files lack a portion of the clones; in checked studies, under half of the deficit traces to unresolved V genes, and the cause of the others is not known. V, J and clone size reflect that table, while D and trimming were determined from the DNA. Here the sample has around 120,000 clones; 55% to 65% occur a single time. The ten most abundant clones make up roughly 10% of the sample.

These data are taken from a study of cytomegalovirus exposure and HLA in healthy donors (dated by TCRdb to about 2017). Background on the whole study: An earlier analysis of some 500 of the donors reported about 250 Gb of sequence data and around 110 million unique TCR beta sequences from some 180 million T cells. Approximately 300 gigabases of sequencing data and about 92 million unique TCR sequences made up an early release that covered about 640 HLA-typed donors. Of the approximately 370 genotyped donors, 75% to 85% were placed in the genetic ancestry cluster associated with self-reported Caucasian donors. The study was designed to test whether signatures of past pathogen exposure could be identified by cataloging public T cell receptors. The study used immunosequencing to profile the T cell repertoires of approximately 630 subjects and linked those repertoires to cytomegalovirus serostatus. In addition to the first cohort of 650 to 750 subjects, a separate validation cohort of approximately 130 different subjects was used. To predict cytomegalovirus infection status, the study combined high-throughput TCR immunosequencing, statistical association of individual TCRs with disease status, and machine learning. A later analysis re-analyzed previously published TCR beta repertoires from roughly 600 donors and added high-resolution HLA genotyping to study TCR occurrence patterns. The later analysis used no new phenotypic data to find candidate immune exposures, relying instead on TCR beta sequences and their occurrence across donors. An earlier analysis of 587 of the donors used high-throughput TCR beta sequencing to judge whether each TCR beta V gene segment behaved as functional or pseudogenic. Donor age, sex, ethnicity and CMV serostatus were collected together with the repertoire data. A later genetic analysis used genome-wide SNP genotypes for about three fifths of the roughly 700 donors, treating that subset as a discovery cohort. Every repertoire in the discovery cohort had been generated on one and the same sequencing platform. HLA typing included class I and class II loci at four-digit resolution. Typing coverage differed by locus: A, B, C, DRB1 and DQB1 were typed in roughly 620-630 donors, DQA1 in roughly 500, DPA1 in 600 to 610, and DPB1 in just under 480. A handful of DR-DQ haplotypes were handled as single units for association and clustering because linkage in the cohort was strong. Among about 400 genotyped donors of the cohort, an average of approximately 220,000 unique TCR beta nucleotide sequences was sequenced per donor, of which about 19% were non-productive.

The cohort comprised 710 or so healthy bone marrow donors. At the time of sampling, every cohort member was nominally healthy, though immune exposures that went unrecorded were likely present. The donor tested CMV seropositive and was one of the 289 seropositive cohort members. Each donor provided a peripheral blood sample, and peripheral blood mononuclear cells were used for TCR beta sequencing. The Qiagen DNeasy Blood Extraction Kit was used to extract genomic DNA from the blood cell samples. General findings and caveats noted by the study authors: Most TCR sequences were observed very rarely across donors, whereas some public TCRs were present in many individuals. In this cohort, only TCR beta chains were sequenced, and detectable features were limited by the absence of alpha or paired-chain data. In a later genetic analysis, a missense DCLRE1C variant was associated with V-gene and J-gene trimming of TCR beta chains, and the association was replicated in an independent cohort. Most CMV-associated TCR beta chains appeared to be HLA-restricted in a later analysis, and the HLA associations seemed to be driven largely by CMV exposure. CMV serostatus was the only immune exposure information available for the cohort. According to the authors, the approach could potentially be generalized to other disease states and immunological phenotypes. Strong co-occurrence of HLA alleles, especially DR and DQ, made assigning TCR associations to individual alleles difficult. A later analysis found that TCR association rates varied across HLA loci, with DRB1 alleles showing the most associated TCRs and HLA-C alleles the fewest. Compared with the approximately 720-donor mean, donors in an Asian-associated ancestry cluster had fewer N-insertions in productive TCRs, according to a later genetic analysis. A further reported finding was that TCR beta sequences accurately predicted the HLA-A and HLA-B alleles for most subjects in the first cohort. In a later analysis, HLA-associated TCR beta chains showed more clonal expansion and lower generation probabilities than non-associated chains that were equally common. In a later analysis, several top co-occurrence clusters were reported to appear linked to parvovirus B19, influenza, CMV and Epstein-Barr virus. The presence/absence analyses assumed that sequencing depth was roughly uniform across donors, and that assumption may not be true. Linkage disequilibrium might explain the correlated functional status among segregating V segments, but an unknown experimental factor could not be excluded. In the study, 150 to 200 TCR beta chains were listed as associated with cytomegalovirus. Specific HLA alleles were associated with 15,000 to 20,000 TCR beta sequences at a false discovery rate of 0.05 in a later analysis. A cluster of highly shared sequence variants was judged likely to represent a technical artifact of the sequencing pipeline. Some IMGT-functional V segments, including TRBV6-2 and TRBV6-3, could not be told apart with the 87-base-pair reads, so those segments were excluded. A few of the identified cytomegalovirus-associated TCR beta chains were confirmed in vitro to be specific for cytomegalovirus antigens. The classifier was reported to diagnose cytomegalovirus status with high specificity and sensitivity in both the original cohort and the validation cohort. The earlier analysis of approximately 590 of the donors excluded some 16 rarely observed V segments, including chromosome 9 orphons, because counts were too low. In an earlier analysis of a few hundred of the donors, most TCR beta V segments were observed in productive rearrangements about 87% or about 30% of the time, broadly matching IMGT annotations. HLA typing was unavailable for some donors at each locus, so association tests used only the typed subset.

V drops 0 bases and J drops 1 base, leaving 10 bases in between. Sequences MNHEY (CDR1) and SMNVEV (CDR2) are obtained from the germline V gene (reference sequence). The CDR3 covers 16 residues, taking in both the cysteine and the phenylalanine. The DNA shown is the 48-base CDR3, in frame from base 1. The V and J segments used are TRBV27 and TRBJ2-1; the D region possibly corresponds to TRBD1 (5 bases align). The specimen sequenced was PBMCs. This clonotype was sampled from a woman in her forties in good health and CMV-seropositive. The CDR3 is CASSLSGLWSYNEQFF. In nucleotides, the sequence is TGTGCCAGCAGTTTATCGGGGCTTTGGTCCTACAATGAGCAGTTCTTC.